The subject of this entry is one TCR beta chain. Antigen unknown. These data are taken from a study of T cell repertoires in cytomegalovirus infection. About the study: Researchers turned to recently identified HLA-C-restricted CMV epitopes as well as well-studied HLA-B-restricted ones.

TCRdb passed the reads through MiXCR, listing each CDR3 protein once. The top ten hold roughly a fifth of the sample, which has about 270,000 distinct CDR3 sequences, roughly 21% seen once. Source: cultured PBMCs, taken from culture after CMV antigen stimulation. The receptor was derived from a human donor in good health (CMV status not recorded). Some clones in this sample may be carry-over from other donors' samples.

The CDR3 nucleotides are TGTGCCAGCATCCCCGGGCTAGCGGGAGAGGCGAGGAATTTCTTC. Residues: CASIPGLAGEARNFF. The rearrangement joins TRBV6-6 to TRBJ2-1; 10 bases align to TRBD2. This CDR3 contains 15 residues. J lost 16 bases, V lost 7 bases, and 19 bases had no gene match. Germline CDR1 is MNHNY and CDR2 is SVGAGI (reference sequence).